The present TCR beta chain was sequenced within a study of T cells in Graves' hyperthyroidism and ophthalmopathy. The CDR3 runs 15 residues. Germline CDR1 SGDLS, CDR2 YYNGEE. Trimming took 4 bases from V and 8 from J; bases not matched to a gene: 15. Researchers took RNA transcripts and amplified the TCR beta CDR3 regions from them. The HTBI primer set drove a first-round RT-PCR of the TCR CDR3. One entry per CDR3 protein results from TCRdb running MiXCR on the multiplex PCR reads. The profile shows about 570,000 distinct CDR3 sequences, around 42% of them singletons. This clonotype was counted many times.

The chain joins TRBV9 to TRBJ2-7, with 7 bases fitting TRBD2. The clonotype comes from an adult woman with Graves' disease, either hyperthyroidism or ophthalmopathy (not recorded which). Sequencing was done on a sample of peripheral blood or thyroid tissue (not recorded which). CDR3 DNA: TGTGCCAGCAGCCCCCGGACTAGGCTGGATTCGAAGCAGTACTTC. Protein sequence: CASSPRTRLDSKQYF.